One sample yielded the 14 T cell receptor beta chains listed below, sequenced in a study of shared clonotypes between healthy human individuals. The protocol was immunoSEQ multiplex PCR, while the TCRdb copy is restricted to in-frame clones and leaves out a portion. The repertoire holds more than 2 million clones, with less than 95% as singletons. In the naive CD8 group, cells lacked CD45RO and were positively selected for CCR7, so terminally differentiated effector memory CD45RA+ cells were left out. Sample: naive CD8+ T cells sorted from blood. Source of these receptors: a man aged 18 to 30 in good health.

This clone appeared once. J is TRBJ2-7 and V is TRBV12-1; the D segment call TRBD2 is taken from the table without a DNA check. TRBV12-1 is a recognized pseudogene. CDR3 length equals 14 residues. The CDR3 coding sequence is TGTGCCAGCACCGAAAGCGGGAGAGGACATGAGCAGTACTTC. Residues: CASTESGRGHEQYF.

The V gene is TRBV30, the J gene TRBJ2-1; D might be TRBD2 (7 bases). The CDR3 runs to 13 residues. Germline V gene lookup returns CDR1 GTSNPN and CDR2 SVGIG (reference sequence). Trimming took 5 bases from V and 9 from J, leaving 17 bases between them. CDR3 DNA sequence: TGTGCCTGGGCTCTTGCGGGGGACACTGAGCAGTTCTTC. Amino acids: CAWALAGDTEQFF. Full variable domain (missing parts from reference TRBV30 and TRBJ2-1): SQTIHQWPATLVQPVGSPLSLECTVEGTSNPNLYWYRQAAGRGLQLLFYSVGIGQISSEVPQNLSASRPQDRQFILSSKKLLLSDSGFYLCAWALAGDTEQFFGPGTRLTVL.

This chain joins TRBV4-1 and TRBJ2-7, with a weak D call TRBD1 (5 bases). Deletions cut 5 bases from V and 4 bases from J, with 18 bases between. Germline assignment: CDR1 MGHRA and CDR2 YSYEKL. The CDR3 contains 15 residues. The CDR3 DNA sequence: TGCGCCAGCAGCTTAAGACAGTCCCAAGTGTACGAGCAGTACTTC. Protein product: CASSLRQSQVYEQYF.

The rearrangement links TRBV18 to TRBJ2-3; D is undetermined. Germline CDR1 and CDR2: KGHSH and LQKENI. Trimming left V 2 bases short and J 5 bases short, with 11 bases between. The CDR3 loop spans 14 amino acids. The chain's CDR3 is CASSPEIMVDTQYF. The CDR3 DNA is TGTGCCAGCTCACCAGAGATTATGGTAGATACGCAGTATTTT.

The chain carries TRBV5-6 and TRBJ2-3; D call uncertain. This CDR3 is built from 13 residues. V was shortened by 2 bases and J by 4 bases, with 8 bases between the two germline ends. The germline gives CDR1 SGHDT, CDR2 YYEEEE. The CDR3 region is CASSFLESDTQYF. The CDR3 DNA follows: TGTGCCAGCAGCTTCCTAGAGTCAGATACGCAGTATTTT.

The DNA of the CDR3 is TGTGCCAGCAGCGTTACTGGGACAGGCGGAAACACCATATATTTT. This sequence encodes CASSVTGTGGNTIYF. The gene calls are TRBV9 and TRBJ1-3, with 8 positions matching TRBD1. CDR1 and CDR2 from the germline V gene are SGDLS and YYNGEE. The CDR3 contains 15 residues. Trimming removed 2 bases from V and 4 bases from J; junction bases left unmatched: 5.

The gene calls are TRBV27 and TRBJ1-4; 8 bases are shared with TRBD1. V lost 4 bases to trimming and J lost 6 bases; unmatched junction nucleotides: 7. The germline CDR1 and CDR2 sequences are MNHEY and SMNVEV (reference sequence). The CDR3 sequence is 15 residues long. CDR3 region: CASSSLQGEDEKLFF. In nucleotides, the CDR3 is TGTGCCAGCAGTTCGTTACAGGGGGAGGATGAAAAACTGTTTTTT.

This chain links TRBV5-5 with TRBJ2-1; D not certain. V lost 1 base and J lost 4, with 9 bases in between. Germline CDR1 is SGHKS and CDR2 is YYEKEE (reference sequence). This CDR3 contains 14 residues. CDR3 sequence reads: CASSLSSGYNEQFF. As DNA, the CDR3 is TGTGCCAGCAGCTTGAGTTCCGGGTACAATGAGCAGTTCTTC.

V and J are TRBV4-1 and TRBJ1-3; D is unclear. Deletions cut 4 bases from V and 8 bases from J, with 3 bases between. The CDR3 totals 10 residues. The germline CDR1 and CDR2 sequences are MGHRA and YSYEKL. CDR3 sequence: CASSPHTIYF. The DNA of the CDR3 is TGCGCCAGCAGCCCGCACACCATATATTTT.

The chain recombines TRBV10-3 with TRBJ2-5; D is perhaps TRBD1 (5 bases). CDR1 is ENHRY, CDR2 SYGVKD, per germline. V was pared by 2 bases and J by 4 bases, with 17 bases between. The CDR3 is made up of 16 amino acids. CDR3 nucleotides: TGTGCCATCAGTGAGCGGATAGCAGGGAAACCAGAGACCCAGTACTTC. Its translation: CAISERIAGKPETQYF.

The V and J genes are TRBV5-1 and TRBJ2-7, with 8 bases matching TRBD2. J was trimmed by 4 bases and V by 4 bases; bases with no gene match: 10. Germline CDR1 is SGHRS and CDR2 is YFSETQ. There are 15 residues in the CDR3. The CDR3 sequence is CASSEPGLGAYEQYF. The CDR3 bases are TGCGCCAGCAGCGAACCGGGACTAGGGGCGTACGAGCAGTACTTC.

The chain joins TRBV7-9 to TRBJ2-7; 7 bases are a match to TRBD1. This CDR3 is 15 amino acids long. Germline lookup yields CDR1 SEHNR and CDR2 FQNEAQ (reference sequence). The junction had 8 bases not matched to a gene; V was cut back by 4 bases and J by 2 bases. Here the CDR3 DNA reads TGTGCCAGCAGCTCCCCGACAGGGCGGACCTACGAGCAGTACTTC. It translates to CASSSPTGRTYEQYF.

The chain employs TRBV27 and TRBJ2-3, with D perhaps matching TRBD1 (7 bases). Trimming cost V 1 base and J 6 bases, with 17 bases left between them. CDR3 length: 16 residues. Germline V gene lookup returns CDR1 MNHEY and CDR2 SMNVEV (reference sequence). CDR3 bases: TGTGCCAGCAGTTTATGGGGGGCAGGGGGATCCGATACGCAGTATTTT. Its protein is CASSLWGAGGSDTQYF.

The chain couples TRBV27 to TRBJ2-5; TRBD2 matches at 9 bases. The CDR3 covers 15 residues. Trimming at V came to 3 bases and at J to 5 bases, leaving 7 bases not matched to a gene. Germline V gene data show CDR1 as MNHEY and CDR2 as SMNVEV (reference sequence). The CDR3 here is CASSLAGGRWETQYF. Here the CDR3 DNA reads TGTGCCAGCAGTTTGGCGGGGGGGCGGTGGGAGACCCAGTACTTC.